A single sample gave rise to the 23 T cell receptor beta chains below, sequenced in a study of T cells after yellow fever vaccination. TCRdb analysed the 5' RACE reads with MiXCR anew, one entry per CDR3 protein. The sample shows approximately 160,000 distinct CDR3 sequences, around 9.7% of them seen only once. The sample consisted of CD8+ T cells sorted from PBMCs, taken 45 days after the yellow fever booster vaccination. These receptors came from a man between 18 and 29 years old who received the YFV17D yellow fever vaccine.

For the CDR3, the DNA is TGCAGCGTTGAAGACCCCGGCGCTGCTTTTGAAAAACTGTTTTTT. Its translation: CSVEDPGAAFEKLFF. This sequence joins TRBV29-1 and TRBJ1-4; D uncertain. V was cut by 0 bases and J by 7 bases, with 15 bases left in between. This CDR3 has 15 amino acids. Germline V gene sequence: CDR1 SQVTM, CDR2 ANQGSEA. Full variable domain (missing parts from reference TRBV29-1 and TRBJ1-4): SAVISQKPSRDICQRGTSLTIQCQVDSQVTMMFWYRQQPGQSLTLIATANQGSEATYESGFVIDKFPISRPNLTFSTLTVSNMSPEDSSIYLCSVEDPGAAFEKLFFGSGTQLSVL.

The chain employs TRBV12-3 or TRBV12-4 and TRBJ1-5; D is possibly TRBD1 (6 bases). The germline V and J ends were trimmed by 7 bases and 9 bases, with 19 bases remaining between them. The CDR3 has 14 residues. The CDR3 region has the DNA TGTGCCAGCACGCCAAACAGGGCTAGGATGCCCCAGCATTTT. Its translation is CASTPNRARMPQHF.

In this sample, this clonotype turned up a few times. V and J are TRBV6-6 and TRBJ1-1; D perhaps matches TRBD1 (5 bases). CDR1 and CDR2 (germline): MNHNY, SVGAGI (reference sequence). V dropped 0 bases and J dropped 3 bases, with 11 bases sitting between them. The CDR3 is 15 amino acids. The CDR3 DNA sequence: TGTGCCAGCAGTTACTCGGAGGGGTTCGACACTGAAGCTTTCTTT. Translating gives CASSYSEGFDTEAFF.

This clonotype was picked up a small number of times. The chain joins TRBV4-2 to TRBJ1-5; D unresolved. The germline V and J ends were trimmed by 0 bases and 6 bases, with 6 bases remaining between them. The CDR3 runs 13 residues. Germline-derived CDR1 and CDR2 are LGHNA and YNFKEQ. This chain's CDR3 is CASSQDLGQPQHF. CDR3 coding DNA: TGTGCCAGCAGCCAAGATCTCGGTCAGCCCCAGCATTTT.

The rearrangement joins TRBV5-5 to TRBJ2-1, with D uncertain. Germline lookup yields CDR1 SGHKS and CDR2 YYEKEE (reference sequence). Trimming removed 2 bases from V and 10 bases from J, with 7 bases in between. CDR3 length equals 11 residues. CDR3 DNA sequence: TGTGCCAGCAGCTTCAGCCCCGAGCAGTTCTTC. Encoded protein: CASSFSPEQFF.

Note on this clonotype: The final CDR3 position lacks the conserved phenylalanine or tryptophan, pointing to a likely read error. The limits of the CDR3 on the DNA are not certain, so only TCRdb's listed CDR3 is given. The rearrangement joins TRBV5-6 to TRBJ1-1. The length of the CDR3 is 12 amino acids, counting both ends. The germline gives CDR1 SGHDT, CDR2 YYEEEE. The CDR3 protein is CASSALKDPPTV.

V is TRBV4-3 and J is TRBJ1-1; D might be TRBD1 (5 bases). The CDR3 has 15 residues. Trimming cost V 3 bases and J 4 bases, with 15 bases left between them. Germline V CDR1 and CDR2: LGHNA, YSLEER. The CDR3 DNA reads as TGCGCCAGCAGCCAGACCCCGGGAGGGACCACTGAAGCTTTCTTT. The encoded protein is CASSQTPGGTTEAFF.

The V call is TRBV7-6, the J call TRBJ2-4; the match to TRBD2 covers 7 bases. The germline CDR1 and CDR2 sequences are SGHVS and FNYEAQ. This CDR3 has 16 amino acids. V lost 4 bases and J lost 3; bases outside the gene matches: 9. The CDR3 DNA reads TGTGCCAGCAGCTCTCAGGTGTGGGGGGGCAAAAACATTCAGTACTTC. Its translation is CASSSQVWGGKNIQYF.

This clonotype was seen a few times. This chain joins TRBV5-6 and TRBJ2-5; no clear D gene. V was trimmed by 4 bases and J by 6 bases, leaving 22 bases between them. In germline, CDR1 is SGHDT, CDR2 YYEEEE. CDR3 size: 16 residues. The CDR3 DNA is TGTGCCAGCAGCCTAACCCCCTACCAGGATCGGAAGACCCAGTACTTC. Protein: CASSLTPYQDRKTQYF. Looking up the rest from reference TRBV5-6 and TRBJ2-5 gives the full variable domain: DAGVTQSPTHLIKTRGQQVTLRCSPKSGHDTVSWYQQALGQGPQFIFQYYEEEERQRGNFPDRFSGHQFPNYSSELNVNALLLGDSALYLCASSLTPYQDRKTQYFGPGTRLLVL.

This clonotype was seen more than once but under ten times. This chain connects TRBV7-2 to TRBJ2-3; 9 nucleotides line up with TRBD2. CDR3 length: 16 residues. Germline values: CDR1 SGHTA, CDR2 FQGNSA. After removal of 1 base from V and 3 bases from J, the junction contained 5 bases not matched to a gene. The CDR3 is CASSLGSGGRTDTQYF. The CDR3 DNA follows: TGTGCCAGCAGCTTAGGTAGCGGGGGCAGGACAGATACGCAGTATTTT.

This clonotype has a handful of counts. This chain uses TRBV28 with TRBJ2-3; D is ambiguous. Germline CDR1 and CDR2: MDHEN and SYDVKM. The CDR3 sequence is 17 residues long. V was trimmed by 2 bases and J by 0 bases, leaving 15 bases between them. Written as DNA, the CDR3 is TGTGCCAGCAGTTTAGAGCAGGACCGTCCTAGCACAGATACGCAGTATTTT. This sequence encodes CASSLEQDRPSTDTQYF.

The sample holds a few counts of this clonotype. The J gene is TRBJ2-3, the V gene TRBV12-3 or TRBV12-4; no reliable D call. The length of the CDR3 is 11 residues. Trimming took 8 bases from V and 1 from J, leaving 4 bases between them. This chain's CDR3 is CASGGTDTQYF. For the CDR3, the DNA is TGTGCCAGCGGTGGCACAGATACGCAGTATTTT.

J is TRBJ1-2 and V is TRBV4-1; 7 bases match TRBD1. V gave up 0 bases and J gave up 0 bases; unmatched junction bases: 7. Germline lookup yields CDR1 MGHRA and CDR2 YSYEKL. CDR3 length: 17 amino acids. This chain's CDR3 is CASSQDPQGVSNYGYTF. CDR3 nucleotide sequence: TGCGCCAGCAGCCAAGATCCCCAGGGGGTTTCTAACTATGGCTACACCTTC.

This clonotype was seen only a few times. V is TRBV30 and J is TRBJ2-5, with D hard to call. This CDR3 is built from 13 residues. V lost 0 bases to trimming and J lost 1 base, with 6 bases between them. CDR1 is GTSNPN and CDR2 is SVGIG in the germline V gene (reference sequence). DNA for the CDR3: TGTGCCTGGAGTGTAAACACCCAAGAGACCCAGTACTTC. It encodes CAWSVNTQETQYF.

This clonotype was recorded at least ten times. J is TRBJ2-7 and V is TRBV3-1, with TRBD1 matching 9 bases. The germline CDR1 and CDR2 sequences are LGHDT and YNNKEL (reference sequence). V lost 4 bases, J lost 2 bases, and 3 bases stayed unmatched. The CDR3 consists of 14 residues. The CDR3 loop reads CASSPGTGPYEQYF. The CDR3 DNA reads as TGTGCCAGCAGCCCCGGGACAGGGCCCTACGAGCAGTACTTC.

The chain joins TRBV12-3 or TRBV12-4 to TRBJ1-5, with TRBD1 matching 7 bases. CDR3 size: 16 residues. V shed 3 bases and J 0 bases; nucleotides not matched to a gene: 5. CDR3 sequence reads: CASSLGRGGSNQPQHF. CDR3 coding DNA: TGTGCCAGCAGTTTGGGCAGGGGGGGTAGCAATCAGCCCCAGCATTTT.

This clonotype was seen a handful of times. The CDR3 DNA is TGCAGCGTTGGGGGCAGTGTCTACGAGCAGTACTTC. Its translation is CSVGGSVYEQYF. V gene TRBV29-1 combines with J gene TRBJ2-7; D is perhaps TRBD1 (5 bases). CDR3 size: 12 residues. Germline V gene lookup returns CDR1 SQVTM and CDR2 ANQGSEA. Trimming took off 4 bases at V and 3 bases at J, with 10 bases between the two ends.

This clonotype was counted a few times. The chain carries TRBV6-2 or TRBV6-3 and TRBJ2-7; TRBD2 might be the D (5 bases). Trimming removed 6 bases from V and 2 bases from J, with 14 bases in between. Per germline, CDR1 MNHEY and CDR2 SVGEGT. The CDR3 totals 14 residues. In DNA, the CDR3 is TGTGCCAGCAGAGCTACGGGGAACCCCTACGAGCAGTACGTC. It codes for CASRATGNPYEQYV.

This clonotype appeared a few times. V gene TRBV7-9 combines with J gene TRBJ2-5; the match to TRBD1 covers 9 bases. The V gene end was trimmed by 5 bases and the J gene end by 5 bases; junction bases not matched to a gene: 12. The length of the CDR3 is 16 residues. Germline values: CDR1 SEHNR, CDR2 FQNEAQ (reference sequence). CDR3 loop: CASSHTPLGTGETQYF. The CDR3, as DNA: TGTGCCAGCAGCCATACCCCGCTAGGGACAGGGGAGACCCAGTACTTC.

This clonotype was picked up a small number of times. The CDR3 protein is CASSSGWTEAFF. DNA of the CDR3: TGTGCCAGCAGCTCGGGTTGGACTGAAGCTTTCTTT. The chain couples TRBV11-2 to TRBJ1-1, with D uncertain. The CDR3 runs 12 residues. V lost 4 bases to trimming and J lost 5 bases, with 8 bases between them. The germline gives CDR1 SGHAT, CDR2 FQNNGV.

This clonotype has only a few counts. The rearrangement joins TRBV4-1 to TRBJ2-1, with D possibly TRBD1 on 5 matching bases. The CDR3 consists of 15 residues. Germline V lookup: CDR1 MGHRA, CDR2 YSYEKL. The V end lost 3 bases, the J end lost 4 bases, and 13 bases lay between the germline ends. The CDR3 nucleotides read TGCGCCAGCAGCCAGAGCGTAGGGGAATACAATGAGCAGTTCTTC. This translates into CASSQSVGEYNEQFF.

The gene calls are TRBV13 and TRBJ2-5; D may correspond to TRBD1 or TRBD2 (5 bases each). The V end was cut by 4 bases, the J end by 4 bases, with 13 bases between. CDR1 PRHDT and CDR2 FYEKMQ come from the germline V gene (reference sequence). The CDR3 runs to 14 residues. This chain's CDR3 is CASSSRSGAETQYF. In DNA form, the CDR3 reads TGTGCCAGCAGCTCCCGGTCCGGGGCAGAGACCCAGTACTTC.

The chain has TRBV27 and TRBJ2-2; D unclear. The CDR3 spans 15 residues. The V and J ends lost 1 base and 2 bases respectively, with 8 bases between them. Germline CDR1 is MNHEY and CDR2 is SMNVEV (reference sequence). The CDR3 DNA sequence: TGTGCCAGCAGTTTATTGGCAGAAAACACCGGGGAGCTGTTTTTT. This translates into CASSLLAENTGELFF.